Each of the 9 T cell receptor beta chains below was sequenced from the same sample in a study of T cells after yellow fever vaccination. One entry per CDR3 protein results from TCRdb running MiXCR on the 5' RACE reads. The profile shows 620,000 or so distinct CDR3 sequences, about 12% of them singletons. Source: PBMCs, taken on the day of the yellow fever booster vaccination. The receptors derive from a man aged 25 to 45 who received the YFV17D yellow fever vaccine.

In DNA form, the CDR3 reads TGCAGTGCTAGCAAGGCCCAAAACACTGAAGCTTTCTTT. Translation: CSASKAQNTEAFF. The chain uses TRBV20-1 and TRBJ1-1; D is unresolved. Trimming left V 3 bases short and J 2 bases short, with 10 bases between. This CDR3 has 13 amino acids. Germline CDR1 DFQATT, CDR2 SNEGSKA (reference sequence).

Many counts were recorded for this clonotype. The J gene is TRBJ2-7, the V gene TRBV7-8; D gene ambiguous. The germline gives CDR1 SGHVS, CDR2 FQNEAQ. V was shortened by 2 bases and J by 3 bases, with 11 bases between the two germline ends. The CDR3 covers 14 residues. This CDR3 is CASSLLRISYEQYF. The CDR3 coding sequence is TGTGCCAGCAGCTTACTCCGAATTAGCTACGAGCAGTACTTC.

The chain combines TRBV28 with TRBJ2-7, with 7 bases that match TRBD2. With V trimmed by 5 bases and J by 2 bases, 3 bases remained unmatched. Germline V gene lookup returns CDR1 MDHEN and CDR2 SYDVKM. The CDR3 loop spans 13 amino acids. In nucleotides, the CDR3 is TGTGCCAGCAGTAAGCGGGGCCCCTACGAGCAGTACTTC. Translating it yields CASSKRGPYEQYF.

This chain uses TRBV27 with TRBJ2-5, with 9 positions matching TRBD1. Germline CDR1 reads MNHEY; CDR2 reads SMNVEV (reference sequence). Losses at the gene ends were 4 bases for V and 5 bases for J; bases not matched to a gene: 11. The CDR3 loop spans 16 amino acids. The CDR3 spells CASSSPPGQGVETQYF. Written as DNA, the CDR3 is TGTGCCAGCAGTTCTCCCCCGGGACAGGGAGTTGAGACCCAGTACTTC.

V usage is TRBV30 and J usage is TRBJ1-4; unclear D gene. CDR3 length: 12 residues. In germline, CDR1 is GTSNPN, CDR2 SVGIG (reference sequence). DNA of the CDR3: TGTGCTTCCGCCGGGGTGGAGGAAAAACTGTTTTTT. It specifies CASAGVEEKLFF.

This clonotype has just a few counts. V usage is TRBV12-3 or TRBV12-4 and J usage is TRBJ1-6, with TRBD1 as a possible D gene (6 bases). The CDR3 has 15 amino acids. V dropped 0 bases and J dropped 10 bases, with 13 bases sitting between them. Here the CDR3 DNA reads TGTGCCAGCAGTTTAGCGCGAGGGGGGGGCTCACCCCTCCACTTT. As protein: CASSLARGGGSPLHF.

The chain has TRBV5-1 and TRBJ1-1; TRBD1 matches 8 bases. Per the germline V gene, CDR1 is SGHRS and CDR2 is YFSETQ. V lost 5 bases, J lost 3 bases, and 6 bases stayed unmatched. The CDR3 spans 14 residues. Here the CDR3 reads CASRARGLDTEAFF. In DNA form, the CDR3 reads TGCGCCAGCAGAGCCAGGGGGCTGGACACTGAAGCTTTCTTT.

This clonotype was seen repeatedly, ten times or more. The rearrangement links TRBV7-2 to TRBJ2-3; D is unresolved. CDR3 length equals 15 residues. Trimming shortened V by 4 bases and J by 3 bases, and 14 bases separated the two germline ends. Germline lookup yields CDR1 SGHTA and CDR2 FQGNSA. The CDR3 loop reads CASSSGQRTTDTQYF. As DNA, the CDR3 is TGTGCCAGCAGCTCCGGTCAACGCACGACAGATACGCAGTATTTT.

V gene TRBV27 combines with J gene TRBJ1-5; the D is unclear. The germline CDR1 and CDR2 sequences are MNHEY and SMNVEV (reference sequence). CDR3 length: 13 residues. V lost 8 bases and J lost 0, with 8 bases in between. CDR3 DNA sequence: TGTGCCAGCCGATCCGGTAGCAATCAGCCCCAGCATTTT. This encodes CASRSGSNQPQHF.